Described below is a single T cell receptor (beta chain) sequence and its context. Using immunoSEQ multiplex PCR, the repertoire was profiled, and TCRdb retains in-frame clones only, with some absent. This sample yields roughly 240,000 clones, of which approximately 88% are seen a single time; just over 2.5% belongs to the top ten. These data belong to a study of blood T cell repertoires in COVID-19. The CDR3 runs to 16 residues. Trimming pared 5 bases from V and 3 bases from J, leaving 19 bases between. CDR1 and CDR2 from the germline V gene are SGHAT and FQNNGV. This chain links TRBV11-2 with TRBJ1-2; weak D call: TRBD1 (6 bases). The TCR comes from a woman aged 25-40 years with acute COVID-19. The sequenced sample was PBMCs or T cells enriched from blood (not recorded which). The CDR3 region is CASSLRRGKEDYGYTF. The CDR3 DNA is TGTGCCAGCAGCCTCCGTAGGGGGAAAGAAGACTATGGCTACACCTTC.